This TCR beta chain was identified during a study of beta chain features in type 1 diabetes. Across the whole study: Cells sorted and examined across all samples totaled approximately 100,000,000. Study results and caveats: Patients' naive, central memory and regulatory TCRB repertoires appeared more alike than those of healthy donors. People with Type 1 diabetes carried modestly yet significantly shorter TCRB CDR3s in all four CD4+ subsets.

The authors reverse transcribed all of the isolated RNA, so sequencing captured expressed TCRB transcripts. About 3.6 million reads was the average for naive, central memory and regulatory T cell samples. Sequenced by immunoSEQ multiplex PCR; TCRdb stores in-frame clones only, minus some. This table has 600,000 to 750,000 clones, around 12% appearing once. This CDR3 has 15 amino acids. The ends were cut back, 4 bases at V and 0 bases at J, with 12 bases in the middle. Germline-derived CDR1 and CDR2 are LNHDA and SQIVND (reference sequence). On this clone: The target antigen is unknown.

All of the sorted populations showed purity greater than 98%. The receptor was derived from a man aged 25-45 years with type 1 diabetes. Sequencing used naive CD4+ T cells from blood. V usage is TRBV19 and J usage is TRBJ1-1; no clear D. In nucleotides, the CDR3 is TGTGCCAGTAGTACGGGGTACCCTATGAACACTGAAGCTTTCTTT. Amino acids: CASSTGYPMNTEAFF.